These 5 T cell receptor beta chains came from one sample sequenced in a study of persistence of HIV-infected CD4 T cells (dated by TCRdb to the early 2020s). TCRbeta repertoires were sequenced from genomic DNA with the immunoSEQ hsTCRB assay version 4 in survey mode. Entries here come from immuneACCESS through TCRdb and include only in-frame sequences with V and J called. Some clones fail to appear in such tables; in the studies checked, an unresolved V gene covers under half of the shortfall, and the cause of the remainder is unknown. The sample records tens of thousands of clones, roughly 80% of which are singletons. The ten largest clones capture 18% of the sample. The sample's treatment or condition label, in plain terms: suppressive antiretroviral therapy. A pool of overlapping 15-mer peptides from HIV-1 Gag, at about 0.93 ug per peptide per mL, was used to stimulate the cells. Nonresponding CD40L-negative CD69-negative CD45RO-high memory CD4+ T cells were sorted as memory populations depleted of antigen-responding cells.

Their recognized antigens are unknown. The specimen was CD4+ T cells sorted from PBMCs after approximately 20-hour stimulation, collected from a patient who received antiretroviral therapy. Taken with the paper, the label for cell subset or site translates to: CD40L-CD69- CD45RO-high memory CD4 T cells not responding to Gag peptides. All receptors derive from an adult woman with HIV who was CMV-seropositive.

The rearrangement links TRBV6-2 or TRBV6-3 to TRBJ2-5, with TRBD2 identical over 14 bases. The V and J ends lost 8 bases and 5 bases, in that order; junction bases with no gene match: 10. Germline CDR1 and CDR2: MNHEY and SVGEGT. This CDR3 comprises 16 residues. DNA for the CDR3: TGTGCCAGCCGCCGCGGGGGACTAGCGGGAGTTGAGACCCAGTACTTC. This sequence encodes CASRRGGLAGVETQYF.

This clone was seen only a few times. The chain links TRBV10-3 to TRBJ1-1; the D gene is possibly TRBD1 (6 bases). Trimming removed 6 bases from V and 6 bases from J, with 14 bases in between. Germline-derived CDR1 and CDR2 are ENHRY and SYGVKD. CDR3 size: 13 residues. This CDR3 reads CAISGTGSPEAFF. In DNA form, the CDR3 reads TGTGCCATCAGCGGAACAGGGTCCCCTGAAGCTTTCTTT.

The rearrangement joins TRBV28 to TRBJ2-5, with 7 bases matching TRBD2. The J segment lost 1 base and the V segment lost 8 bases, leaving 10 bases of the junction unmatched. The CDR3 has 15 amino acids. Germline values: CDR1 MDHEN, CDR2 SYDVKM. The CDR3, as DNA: TGTGCCAGCGGATCGGGGGGTCACCGCCAAGAGACCCAGTACTTC. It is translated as CASGSGGHRQETQYF.

The CDR3 loop reads CASSGQSNTGELFF. The CDR3 bases are TGTGCCAGCAGTGGGCAAAGCAACACCGGGGAGCTGTTTTTT. J is TRBJ2-2 and V is TRBV2, with D hard to call. CDR3 length: 14 residues. Looked up from germline, CDR1 is SNHLY and CDR2 is FYNNEI. Trimming took 4 bases from V and 2 from J, leaving 8 bases between them.

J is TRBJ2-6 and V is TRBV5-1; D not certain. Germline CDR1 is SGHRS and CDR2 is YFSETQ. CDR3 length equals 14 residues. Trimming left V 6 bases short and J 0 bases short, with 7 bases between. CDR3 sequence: CASMQHSGANVLTF. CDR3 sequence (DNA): TGCGCCAGCATGCAGCACTCTGGGGCCAACGTCCTGACTTTC.